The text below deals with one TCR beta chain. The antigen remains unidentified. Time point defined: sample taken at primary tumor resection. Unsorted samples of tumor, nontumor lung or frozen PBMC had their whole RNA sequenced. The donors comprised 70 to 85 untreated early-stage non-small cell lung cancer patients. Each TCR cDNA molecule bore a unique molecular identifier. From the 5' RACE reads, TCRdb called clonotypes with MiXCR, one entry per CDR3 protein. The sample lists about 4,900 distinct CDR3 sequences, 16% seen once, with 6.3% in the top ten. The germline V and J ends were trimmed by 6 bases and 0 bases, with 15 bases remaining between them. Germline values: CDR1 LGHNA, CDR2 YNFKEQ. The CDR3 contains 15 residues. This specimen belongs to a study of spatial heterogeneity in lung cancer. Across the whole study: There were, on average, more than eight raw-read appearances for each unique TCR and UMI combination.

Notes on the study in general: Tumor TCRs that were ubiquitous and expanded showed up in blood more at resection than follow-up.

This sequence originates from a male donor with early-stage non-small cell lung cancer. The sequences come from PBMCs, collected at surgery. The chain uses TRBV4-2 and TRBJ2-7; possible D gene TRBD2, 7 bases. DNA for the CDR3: TGTGCCAGCAGTCAGCGGGACACCTCCTCCTACGAGCAGTACTTC. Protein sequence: CASSQRDTSSYEQYF.